These 28 T cell receptor beta chains came from one sample sequenced in a study of T cells after posttransplantation cyclophosphamide. Data came from immunoSEQ multiplex PCR; TCRdb stores just in-frame clones and leaves some out. The repertoire consists of tens of thousands of clones, none detected only once. The sequenced sample consisted of PBMCs. These receptors came from a man aged 35 to 55 in good health, CMV-negative, and a related stem cell transplant donor.

This clone occurred many times. The genes are TRBV7-8 and TRBJ1-3; no firm D call. Trimming shortened V by 1 base and J by 0 bases, and 7 bases separated the two germline ends. The CDR3 sequence is 15 residues long. Germline values: CDR1 SGHVS, CDR2 FQNEAQ. CDR3 sequence reads: CASSLEPYSGNTIYF. CDR3 nucleotide sequence: TGTGCCAGCAGCTTAGAGCCTTACTCTGGAAACACCATATATTTT.

This clone was seen many times. The rearrangement joins TRBV5-4 to TRBJ1-1; D unclear. Trimming shortened V by 5 bases and J by 2 bases, and 10 bases separated the two germline ends. The CDR3 covers 13 residues. Germline V gene sequence: CDR1 SGHNT, CDR2 YYREEE (reference sequence). CDR3 DNA: TGTGCCAGCAGTCCCCGCGTAAACACTGAAGCTTTCTTT. As protein: CASSPRVNTEAFF. The full variable domain, its missing parts supplied by reference TRBV5-4 and TRBJ1-1, is ETGVTQSPTHLIKTRGQQVTLRCSSQSGHNTVSWYQQALGQGPQFIFQYYREEENGRGNFPPRFSGLQFPNYSSELNVNALELDDSALYLCASSPRVNTEAFFGQGTRLTVV.

This clone was seen at least ten times. This chain uses TRBV29-1 with TRBJ2-1; D might be TRBD2 (7 bases). This CDR3 is 16 amino acids long. Looked up from germline, CDR1 is SQVTM and CDR2 is ANQGSEA. The V and J ends lost 3 bases and 0 bases respectively, with 15 bases between them. The CDR3 spells CSVDDTGGLSYNEQFF. DNA for the CDR3: TGCAGCGTTGACGATACCGGGGGGCTCTCCTACAATGAGCAGTTCTTC.

This clone was seen at least ten times. CDR3 amino acids: CASSLAGAGFNHEQYF. The CDR3 nucleotides read TGTGCCAGCAGCTTAGCGGGAGCCGGTTTTAATCACGAGCAGTACTTC. The rearrangement links TRBV5-5 to TRBJ2-7; 8 nucleotides align to TRBD2. V shed 2 bases, J shed 5 bases, and the junction held 12 bases outside the gene matches. Germline V gene lookup returns CDR1 SGHKS and CDR2 YYEKEE (reference sequence). The CDR3 runs to 16 residues.

This clone was seen ten or more times. The rearrangement links TRBV27 to TRBJ2-7; 11 bases align to TRBD2. Trimming at V came to 7 bases and at J to 7 bases, leaving 9 bases not matched to a gene. This CDR3 is built from 14 residues. CDR1 MNHEY and CDR2 SMNVEV come from the germline V gene (reference sequence). The CDR3 DNA reads TGTGCCAGCACATTAGCGGGAGGGCTGGGGGAGCAGTACTTC. Its protein is CASTLAGGLGEQYF.

This clone was counted many times. The J gene is TRBJ2-1, the V gene TRBV12-5, with D hard to call. V was cut by 0 bases and J by 0 bases, with 21 bases left in between. The length of the CDR3 is 20 residues. Germline V lookup: CDR1 LGHNT, CDR2 FRNRAP. The CDR3 sequence: CASGLVYPPMAGYSYNEQFF. DNA for the CDR3: TGTGCTAGTGGTTTGGTATACCCCCCAATGGCAGGCTACTCCTACAATGAGCAGTTCTTC.

This clone was seen repeatedly, ten times or more. The chain couples TRBV27 to TRBJ2-1; 9 bases are a match to TRBD2. The CDR3 spans 13 residues. Unmatched junction bases numbered 4, after V lost 4 bases and J lost 9 bases. CDR1 and CDR2 from the germline V gene are MNHEY and SMNVEV (reference sequence). The DNA for the CDR3 is TGTGCCAGCAGTTCGCTAGCGGGAATTGAGCAGTTCTTC. Protein sequence: CASSSLAGIEQFF.

This clone was recorded at least ten times. The CDR3 coding sequence is TGTGCCAGCAGCCTGGAAGGCGGCGAGCAGTACTTC. This codes for CASSLEGGEQYF. The chain is built from TRBV14 and TRBJ2-7; D gene uncertain. Germline V gene sequence: CDR1 SGHDN, CDR2 FVKESK. This CDR3 comprises 12 residues. V was trimmed by 4 bases and J by 6 bases, leaving 10 bases between them.

This clone appeared many times. This chain joins TRBV6-5 and TRBJ1-2; 7 bases are shared with TRBD1. The CDR3 totals 16 residues. Germline lookup yields CDR1 MNHEY and CDR2 SVGAGI. J gave up 8 bases and V 2 bases, and 14 bases lay outside the gene matches. The CDR3 DNA reads as TGTGCCAGCAGTTACGGTTACAGGGGTGTCCCCAAAGGCTACACCTTC. Translation gives CASSYGYRGVPKGYTF.

This clone was observed many times. The genes are TRBV27 and TRBJ2-1, with 7 bases lining up with TRBD2. The ends lost 1 base at V and 0 bases at J; junction bases unmatched: 3. The CDR3 consists of 16 residues. In germline, CDR1 is MNHEY, CDR2 SMNVEV (reference sequence). CDR3 DNA: TGTGCCAGCAGTTTATTCGGGGGGAGCTCCTACAATGAGCAGTTCTTC. It specifies CASSLFGGSSYNEQFF.

In its sample, this clone was seen many times. This sequence joins TRBV4-2 and TRBJ2-7, with a possible D match to TRBD2 (5 bases). Deletions cut 1 base from V and 6 bases from J, with 10 bases between. The CDR3 is made up of 13 amino acids. The V gene's germline CDR1 is LGHNA and CDR2 YNFKEQ. DNA of the CDR3: TGTGCCAGCAGCCAAGGAGGGTCTTCCGAGCAGTACTTC. It translates to CASSQGGSSEQYF.

The sample holds many counts of this clone. V usage is TRBV6-1 and J usage is TRBJ2-7; TRBD1 might be the D (6 bases). The CDR3 is 12 amino acids. Germline CDR1 and CDR2: MNHNS and SASEGT. Trimming removed 6 bases from V and 4 bases from J, with 10 bases in between. In nucleotides, the CDR3 is TGTGCCAGCAGCCAGGGGATTTACGAGCAGTACTTC. Protein: CASSQGIYEQYF.

This clone was counted many times. The V gene is TRBV7-2, the J gene TRBJ2-7; D perhaps matches TRBD2 (5 bases). Trimming stripped 4 bases from V and 0 bases from J, with 10 bases between. Per germline, CDR1 SGHTA and CDR2 FQGNSA. CDR3 size: 14 residues. CDR3 DNA: TGTGCCAGCAGCTCGGGGATTCACTCCTACGAGCAGTACTTC. It specifies CASSSGIHSYEQYF. Full variable domain (outside the CDR3, taken from reference TRBV7-2 and TRBJ2-7): GAGVSQSPSNKVTEKGKDVELRCDPISGHTALYWYRQSLGQGLEFLIYFQGNSAPDKSGLPSDRFSAERTGGSVSTLTIQRTQQEDSAVYLCASSSGIHSYEQYFGPGTRLTVT.

This clone was counted many times. The chain recombines TRBV5-1 with TRBJ2-1; TRBD1 might be the D (6 bases). Trimming left V 5 bases short and J 4 bases short, with 10 bases between. This CDR3 is 13 amino acids long. CDR1 is SGHRS and CDR2 is YFSETQ in the germline V gene. CDR3 coding DNA: TGCGCCAGCAGTTCACAGGGTTACAATGAGCAGTTCTTC. It encodes CASSSQGYNEQFF.

In its sample, this clone was seen many times. V usage is TRBV15 and J usage is TRBJ1-5; perhaps TRBD1 as D (6 bases). Germline V gene sequence: CDR1 LNHNV, CDR2 YYDKDF (reference sequence). The V and J ends lost 8 bases and 4 bases respectively, with 12 bases between them. This CDR3 is built from 13 residues. CDR3 in DNA: TGTGCCACCGGAAGCAGGGGTAATCAGCCCCAGCATTTT. Protein sequence: CATGSRGNQPQHF.

This clone showed up many times. The genes are TRBV6-5 and TRBJ1-1, with TRBD1 as a possible D gene (5 bases). The CDR3 sequence is 16 residues long. Trimming shortened V by 4 bases and J by 4 bases, and 19 bases separated the two germline ends. Germline V CDR1 and CDR2: MNHEY, SVGAGI. The CDR3 sequence: CASSSSLEGPSTEAFF. In DNA, the CDR3 is TGTGCCAGCAGTTCCTCCCTGGAGGGGCCAAGCACTGAAGCTTTCTTT.

This clone was found a few times. The chain is built from TRBV7-2 and TRBJ2-1; 8 bases agree with TRBD1. The CDR3 contains 13 residues. Germline values: CDR1 SGHTA, CDR2 FQGNSA. V was clipped by 6 bases and J by 9 bases; unmatched bases: 7. Here the CDR3 DNA reads TGTGCCAGCAGAAAGACAGGGGTAGGTGAGCAGTTCTTC. It codes for CASRKTGVGEQFF.

This clone showed up many times. The chain has TRBV5-4 and TRBJ2-7; no definite D call. The V gene's germline CDR1 is SGHNT and CDR2 YYREEE (reference sequence). With 4 bases removed from V and 3 bases from J, the gap between germline ends came to 17 bases. The CDR3 is made up of 15 amino acids. CDR3 region: CASSLAGGPIYEQYF. CDR3 bases: TGTGCCAGCAGCCTTGCTGGCGGCCCAATCTACGAGCAGTACTTC.

This clone was detected many times. The genes are TRBV28 and TRBJ2-3; no definite D call. Trimming shortened V by 1 base and J by 2 bases, and 10 bases separated the two germline ends. From germline, CDR1 is MDHEN and CDR2 SYDVKM. This CDR3 has 15 amino acids. The DNA for the CDR3 is TGTGCCAGCAGTTTATTCTACAGACCCACAGATACGCAGTATTTT. Protein: CASSLFYRPTDTQYF.

This clone was counted ten times or more. The genes are TRBV7-2 and TRBJ2-7; 10 bases map to TRBD2. The germline gives CDR1 SGHTA, CDR2 FQGNSA. The CDR3 totals 14 residues. Germline trimming cut 5 bases from V and 3 bases from J; bases unmatched to any gene: 4. Here the CDR3 reads CASSPAGGGYEQYF. The CDR3 DNA sequence: TGTGCCAGCAGCCCAGCGGGAGGGGGCTACGAGCAGTACTTC. The variable domain in full, with the rest retrieved from reference TRBV7-2 and TRBJ2-7, is GAGVSQSPSNKVTEKGKDVELRCDPISGHTALYWYRQSLGQGLEFLIYFQGNSAPDKSGLPSDRFSAERTGGSVSTLTIQRTQQEDSAVYLCASSPAGGGYEQYFGPGTRLTVT.

This clone has a count of ten or more. In nucleotides, the CDR3 is TGTGCCAGCAGTCTAGCGGGAGGGGGCGGGCAGACCCAGTACTTC. It specifies CASSLAGGGGQTQYF. The chain recombines TRBV11-2 with TRBJ2-5; 12 bases are a match to TRBD2. The CDR3 spans 15 residues. The ends lost 6 bases at V and 6 bases at J; junction bases unmatched: 8. Germline assignment: CDR1 SGHAT and CDR2 FQNNGV.

This clone was counted many times. This chain uses TRBV2 with TRBJ1-1; D is uncertain. Germline V gene data show CDR1 as SNHLY and CDR2 as FYNNEI. The length of the CDR3 is 11 residues. V was cut by 2 bases and J by 11 bases, with 9 bases left in between. The CDR3 DNA reads TGTGCCAGCAGTGAAACCGCCCGGGCTTTCTTT. It specifies CASSETARAFF.

This clone was seen repeatedly, ten times or more. The gene calls are TRBV10-3 and TRBJ1-5; tentative D call: TRBD1 (6 bases). V was cut by 5 bases and J by 3 bases, with 14 bases left in between. Looked up from germline, CDR1 is ENHRY and CDR2 is SYGVKD. The CDR3 runs 15 residues. CDR3 sequence reads: CAISTHRDTNQPQHF. CDR3 coding DNA: TGTGCCATCAGTACCCACAGGGACACCAATCAGCCCCAGCATTTT.

This clone was observed at least ten times. The V call is TRBV5-4, the J call TRBJ2-1, with D possibly matching TRBD2 (6 bases). Germline CDR1 is SGHNT and CDR2 is YYREEE (reference sequence). Trimming cost V 3 bases and J 14 bases, with 15 bases left between them. The CDR3 has 12 residues. The CDR3 DNA is TGTGCCAGCAGCTCATTCGGGGGAGAGGAGTTCTTC. Translation: CASSSFGGEEFF.

This clone occurred many times. V usage is TRBV5-8 and J usage is TRBJ2-2; 8 nucleotides match TRBD2. The germline gives CDR1 SGHTS, CDR2 YDEGEE. The CDR3 runs 15 residues. Unmatched junction bases numbered 4, after V lost 1 base and J lost 5 bases. CDR3 protein: CASSLWSSGTGELFF. DNA for the CDR3: TGTGCCAGCAGCTTGTGGTCTAGCGGGACCGGGGAGCTGTTTTTT.

This clone was observed at least ten times. The CDR3 bases are TGTGCCATCAGTGAGTCGGACAGAAATGGCTACACCTTC. As protein: CAISESDRNGYTF. The V gene is TRBV10-3, the J gene TRBJ1-2; a weak D match, TRBD1 (6 bases). V shed 0 bases and J shed 6 bases, with 8 bases lying between them. Germline values: CDR1 ENHRY, CDR2 SYGVKD. This CDR3 region has 13 residues.

This clone turned up a few times. The rearrangement links TRBV2 to TRBJ2-5; 9 nucleotides agree with TRBD1. Germline CDR1 is SNHLY and CDR2 is FYNNEI. This CDR3 region has 15 residues. V lost 2 bases to trimming and J lost 5 bases; unmatched junction nucleotides: 6. The DNA for the CDR3 is TGTGCCAGCAGTGAAACAAGGACAGGGGTCGAGACCCAGTACTTC. This codes for CASSETRTGVETQYF.

This clone was seen repeatedly, ten times or more. This sequence joins TRBV6-1 and TRBJ2-1, with 13 positions matching TRBD2. This CDR3 contains 16 residues. CDR1 and CDR2 from the germline V gene are MNHNS and SASEGT. With 4 bases clipped from V and 12 bases from J, the junction kept 12 bases outside the gene matches. The CDR3 protein is CASSAPRLAGGLRQFF. CDR3 nucleotide sequence: TGTGCCAGCAGTGCGCCGAGACTAGCGGGAGGCCTTCGGCAGTTCTTC.